This entry lists 6 T cell receptor beta chains sequenced from one sample in a study of blood T cell repertoires in COVID-19. Clones were sequenced by immunoSEQ multiplex PCR, and TCRdb holds only the in-frame ones, with some missing. This table has about 150,000 clones, under 85% appearing once. Sequences were obtained from peripheral blood. The origin of the receptors is a man aged 60-69 years with COVID-19, enrolled during active disease.

This chain joins TRBV7-8 and TRBJ1-4; D is perhaps TRBD1 (6 bases). Trimming cost V 3 bases and J 1 base, with 12 bases left between them. There are 16 residues in the CDR3. Germline CDR1 and CDR2: SGHVS and FQNEAQ. The CDR3 DNA is TGTGCCAGCAGCTTTACCTCGACAGGAACTAATGAAAAACTGTTTTTT. This sequence encodes CASSFTSTGTNEKLFF.

The chain recombines TRBV15 with TRBJ2-1; 14 nucleotides line up with TRBD2. The CDR3 consists of 17 residues. V gave up 4 bases and J gave up 7 bases; unmatched junction bases: 9. Germline V gene sequence: CDR1 LNHNV, CDR2 YYDKDF (reference sequence). CDR3 loop: CATSKGLAGVGTNEQFF. CDR3 nucleotides: TGTGCCACCAGCAAGGGACTAGCGGGAGTCGGGACAAATGAGCAGTTCTTC.

The chain combines TRBV7-9 with TRBJ2-1, with 10 bases lining up with TRBD2. The CDR3 consists of 16 residues. Germline V gene lookup returns CDR1 SEHNR and CDR2 FQNEAQ (reference sequence). Unmatched junction bases numbered 7, after V lost 1 base and J lost 7 bases. As DNA, the CDR3 is TGTGCCAGCAGCTTAGAGCTTAGCGGGAGGAGGAATGAGCAGTTCTTC. Protein: CASSLELSGRRNEQFF.

This sequence joins TRBV2 and TRBJ1-6; D remains unclear. V lost 8 bases to trimming and J lost 7 bases, with 15 bases between them. Germline CDR1 SNHLY, CDR2 FYNNEI. This CDR3 has 14 amino acids. This CDR3 is CASEEDRVNSPLHF. The CDR3, as DNA: TGTGCCAGCGAGGAAGACCGAGTAAATTCACCCCTCCACTTT.

This sequence joins TRBV6-2 or TRBV6-3 and TRBJ1-1; TRBD1 is a possible D gene (6 bases). Germline CDR1 is MNHEY and CDR2 is SVGEGT. The V gene lost 2 bases and the J gene lost 1 base, with 8 bases spanning the gap. The CDR3 length is 14 residues. The CDR3 region has the DNA TGTGCCAGCAGTTACAACAGGGCGAACACTGAAGCTTTCTTT. It encodes CASSYNRANTEAFF.

Of note for this clone: Germline and junction disagree at one end, which may indicate a read error. V and J are TRBV6-2 or TRBV6-3 and TRBJ2-7, with 12 bases aligning to TRBD2. This CDR3 region has 17 residues. Germline lookup yields CDR1 MNHEY and CDR2 SVGEGT. CDR3 sequence (DNA): TGTGCCAGCAGATACTTCCCGGGACTAGCGGGCACCTACGAGCAGTACTTC. Its protein product is CASRYFPGLAGTYEQYF.